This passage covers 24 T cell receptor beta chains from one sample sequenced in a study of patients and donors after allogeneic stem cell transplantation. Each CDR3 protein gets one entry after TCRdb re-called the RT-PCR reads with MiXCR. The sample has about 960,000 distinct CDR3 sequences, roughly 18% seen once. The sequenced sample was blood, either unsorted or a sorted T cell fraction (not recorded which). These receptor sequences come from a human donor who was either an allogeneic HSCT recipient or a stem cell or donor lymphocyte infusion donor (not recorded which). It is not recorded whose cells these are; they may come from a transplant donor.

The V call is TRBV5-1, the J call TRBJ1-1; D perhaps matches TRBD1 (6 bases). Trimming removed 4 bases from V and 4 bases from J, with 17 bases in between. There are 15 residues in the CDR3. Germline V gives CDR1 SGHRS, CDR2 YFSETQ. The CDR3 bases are TGCGCCAGCAGCGCAACCAGGGGAGTAGCCACTGAAGCTTTCTTT. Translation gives CASSATRGVATEAFF.

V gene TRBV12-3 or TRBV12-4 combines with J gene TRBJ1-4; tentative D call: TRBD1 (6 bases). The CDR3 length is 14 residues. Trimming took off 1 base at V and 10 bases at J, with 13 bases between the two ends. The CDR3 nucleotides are TGTGCCAGCAGTTTAGGGGGGCCAGAGGGAAAACTGTTTTTT. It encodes CASSLGGPEGKLFF.

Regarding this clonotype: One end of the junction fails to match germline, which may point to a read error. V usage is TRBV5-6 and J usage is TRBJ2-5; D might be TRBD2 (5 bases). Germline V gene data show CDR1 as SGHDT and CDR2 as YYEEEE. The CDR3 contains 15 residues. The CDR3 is CASSLPREIWETLYF. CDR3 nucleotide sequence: TGTGCCAGCAGCTTGCCTAGGGAAATTTGGGAGACCCTGTACTTC.

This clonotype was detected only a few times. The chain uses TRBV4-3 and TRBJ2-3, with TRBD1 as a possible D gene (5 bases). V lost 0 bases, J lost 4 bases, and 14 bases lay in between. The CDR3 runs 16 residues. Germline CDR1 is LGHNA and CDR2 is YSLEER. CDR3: CASSQETSRVADTQYF. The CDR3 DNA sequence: TGCGCCAGCAGCCAAGAAACCAGCAGGGTGGCAGATACGCAGTATTTT.

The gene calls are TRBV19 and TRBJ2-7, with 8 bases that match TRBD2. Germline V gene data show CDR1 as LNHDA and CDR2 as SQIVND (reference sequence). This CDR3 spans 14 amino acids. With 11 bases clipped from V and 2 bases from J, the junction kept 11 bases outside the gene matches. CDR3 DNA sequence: TGTGCCGGCCGGGCGGGGGGTTTGCCCTACGAGCAGTACTTC. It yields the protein CAGRAGGLPYEQYF.

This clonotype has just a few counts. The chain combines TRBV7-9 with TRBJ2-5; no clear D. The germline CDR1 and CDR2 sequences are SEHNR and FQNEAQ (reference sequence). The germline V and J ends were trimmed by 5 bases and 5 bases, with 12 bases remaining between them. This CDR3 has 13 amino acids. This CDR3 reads CASSQTGRETQYF. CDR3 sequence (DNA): TGTGCCAGCAGCCAGACTGGTCGGGAGACCCAGTACTTC.

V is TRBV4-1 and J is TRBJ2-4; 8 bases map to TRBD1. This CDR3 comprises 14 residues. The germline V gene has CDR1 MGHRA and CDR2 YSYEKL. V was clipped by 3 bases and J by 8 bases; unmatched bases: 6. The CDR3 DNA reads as TGCGCCAGCAGCCACCCCAGGACAGGGTACATTCAGTACTTC. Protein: CASSHPRTGYIQYF.

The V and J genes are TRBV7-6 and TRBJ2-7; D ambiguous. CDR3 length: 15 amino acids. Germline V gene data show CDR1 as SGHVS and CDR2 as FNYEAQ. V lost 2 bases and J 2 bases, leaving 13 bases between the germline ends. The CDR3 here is CASSLWAAATYEQYF. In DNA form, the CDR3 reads TGTGCCAGCAGCTTATGGGCTGCGGCAACCTACGAGCAGTACTTC.

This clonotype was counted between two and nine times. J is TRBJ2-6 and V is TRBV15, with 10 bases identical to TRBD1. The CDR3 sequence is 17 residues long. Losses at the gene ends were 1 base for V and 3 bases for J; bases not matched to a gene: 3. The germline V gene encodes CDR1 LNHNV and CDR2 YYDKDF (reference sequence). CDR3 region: CATSRGQGANGANVLTF. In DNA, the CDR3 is TGTGCCACCAGCAGAGGACAGGGGGCTAATGGGGCCAACGTCCTGACTTTC.

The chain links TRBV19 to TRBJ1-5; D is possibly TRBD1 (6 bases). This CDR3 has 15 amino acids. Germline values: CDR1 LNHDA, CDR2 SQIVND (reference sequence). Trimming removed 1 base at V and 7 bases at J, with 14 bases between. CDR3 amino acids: CASSIVIQGGQPQHF. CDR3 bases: TGTGCCAGTAGTATAGTTATACAGGGCGGGCAGCCCCAGCATTTT.

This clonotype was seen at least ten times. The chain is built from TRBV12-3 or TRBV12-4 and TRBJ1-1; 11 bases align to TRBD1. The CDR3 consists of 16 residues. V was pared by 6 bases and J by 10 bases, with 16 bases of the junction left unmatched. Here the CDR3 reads CASSRPAGTGGGGAFF. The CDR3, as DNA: TGTGCCAGCAGCAGACCCGCCGGGACAGGGGGAGGGGGAGCTTTCTTT.

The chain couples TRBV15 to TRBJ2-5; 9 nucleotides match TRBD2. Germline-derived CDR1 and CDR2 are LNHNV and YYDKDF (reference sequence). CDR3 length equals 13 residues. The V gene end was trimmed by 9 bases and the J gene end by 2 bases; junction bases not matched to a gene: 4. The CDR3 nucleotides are TGTGCCACAGCGGGGGGCCTTCAAGAGACCCAGTACTTC. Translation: CATAGGLQETQYF.

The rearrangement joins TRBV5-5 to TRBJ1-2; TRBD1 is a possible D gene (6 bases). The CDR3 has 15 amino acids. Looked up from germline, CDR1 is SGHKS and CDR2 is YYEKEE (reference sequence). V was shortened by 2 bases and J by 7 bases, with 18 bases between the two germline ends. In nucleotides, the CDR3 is TGTGCCAGCAGCTTTACTCCGGACAGATCGAGTGGCTACACCTTC. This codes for CASSFTPDRSSGYTF. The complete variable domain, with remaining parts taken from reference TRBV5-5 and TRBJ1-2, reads DAGVTQSPTHLIKTRGQQVTLRCSPISGHKSVSWYQQVLGQGPQFIFQYYEKEERGRGNFPDRFSARQFPNYSSELNVNALLLGDSALYLCASSFTPDRSSGYTFGSGTRLTVV.

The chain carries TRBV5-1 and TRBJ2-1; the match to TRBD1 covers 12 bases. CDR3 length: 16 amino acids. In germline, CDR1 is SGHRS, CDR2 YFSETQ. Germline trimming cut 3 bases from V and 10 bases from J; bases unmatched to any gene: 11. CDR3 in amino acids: CASSYITGTGGREQFF. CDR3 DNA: TGCGCCAGCAGCTATATAACCGGGACAGGGGGCCGGGAGCAGTTCTTC.

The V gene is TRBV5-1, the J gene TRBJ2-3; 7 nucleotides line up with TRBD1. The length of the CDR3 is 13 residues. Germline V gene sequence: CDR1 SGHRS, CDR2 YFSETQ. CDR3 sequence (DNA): TGCCCAAGCCCCAAGGGGGCGCAGAATACGCAGTATTTT. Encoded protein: CPSPKGAQNTQYF.

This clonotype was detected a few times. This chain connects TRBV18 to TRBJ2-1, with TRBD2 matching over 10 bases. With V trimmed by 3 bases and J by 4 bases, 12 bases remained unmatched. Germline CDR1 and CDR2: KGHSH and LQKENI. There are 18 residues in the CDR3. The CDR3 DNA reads TGTGCCAGCTCACCGACCGGAGCTAGCGGGAGTTCTTACAATGAGCAGTTCTTC. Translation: CASSPTGASGSSYNEQFF.

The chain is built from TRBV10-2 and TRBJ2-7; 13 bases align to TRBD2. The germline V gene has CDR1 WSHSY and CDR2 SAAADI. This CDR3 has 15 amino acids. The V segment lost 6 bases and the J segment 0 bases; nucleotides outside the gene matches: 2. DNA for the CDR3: TGCGCCAGCAGGGGACTAGCGGGGCTCTCCTACGAGCAGTACTTC. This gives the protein CASRGLAGLSYEQYF.

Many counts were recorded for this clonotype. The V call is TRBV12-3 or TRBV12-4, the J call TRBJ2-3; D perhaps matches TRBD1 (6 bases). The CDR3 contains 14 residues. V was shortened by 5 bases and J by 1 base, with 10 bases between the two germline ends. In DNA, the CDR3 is TGTGCCAGCAGTCGGACAGCGGGCACAGATACGCAGTATTTT. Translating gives CASSRTAGTDTQYF.

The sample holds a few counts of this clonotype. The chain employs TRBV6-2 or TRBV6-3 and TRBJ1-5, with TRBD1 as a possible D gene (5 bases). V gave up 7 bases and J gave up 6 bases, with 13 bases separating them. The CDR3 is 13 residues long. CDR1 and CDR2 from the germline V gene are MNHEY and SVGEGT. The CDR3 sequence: CASTLGLGQPQHF. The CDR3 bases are TGTGCCAGCACTCTGGGGCTCGGTCAGCCCCAGCATTTT.

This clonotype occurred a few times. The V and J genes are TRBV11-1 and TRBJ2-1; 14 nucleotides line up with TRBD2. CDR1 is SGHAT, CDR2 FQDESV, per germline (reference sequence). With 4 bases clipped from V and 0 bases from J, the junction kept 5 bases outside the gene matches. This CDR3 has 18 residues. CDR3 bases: TGTGCCAGCAGCTCGGGGACTAGCGGGAGTATCTCCTACAATGAGCAGTTCTTC. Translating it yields CASSSGTSGSISYNEQFF.

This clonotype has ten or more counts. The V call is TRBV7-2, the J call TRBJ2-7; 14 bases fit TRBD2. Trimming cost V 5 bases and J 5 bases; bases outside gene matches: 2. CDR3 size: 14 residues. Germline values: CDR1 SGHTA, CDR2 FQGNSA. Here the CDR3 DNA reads TGTGCCAGCAGCCGGACTAGCGGGAGGAACGAGCAGTACTTC. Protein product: CASSRTSGRNEQYF. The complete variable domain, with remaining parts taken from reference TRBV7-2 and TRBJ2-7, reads GAGVSQSPSNKVTEKGKDVELRCDPISGHTALYWYRQSLGQGLEFLIYFQGNSAPDKSGLPSDRFSAERTGGSVSTLTIQRTQQEDSAVYLCASSRTSGRNEQYFGPGTRLTVT.

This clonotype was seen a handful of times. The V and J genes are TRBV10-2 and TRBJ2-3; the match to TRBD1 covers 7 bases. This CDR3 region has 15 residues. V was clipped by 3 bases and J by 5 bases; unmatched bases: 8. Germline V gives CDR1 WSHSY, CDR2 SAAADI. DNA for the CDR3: TGCGCCAGCAGTGAAGGAAAGGGGGCAGGAGATACGCAGTATTTT. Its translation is CASSEGKGAGDTQYF.

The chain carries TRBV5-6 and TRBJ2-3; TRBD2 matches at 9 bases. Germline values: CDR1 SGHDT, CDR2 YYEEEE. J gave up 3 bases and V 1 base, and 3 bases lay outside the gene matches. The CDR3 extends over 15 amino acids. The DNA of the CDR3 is TGTGCCAGCAGCTTGCTGGGACTAGCAACAGATACGCAGTATTTT. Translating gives CASSLLGLATDTQYF.

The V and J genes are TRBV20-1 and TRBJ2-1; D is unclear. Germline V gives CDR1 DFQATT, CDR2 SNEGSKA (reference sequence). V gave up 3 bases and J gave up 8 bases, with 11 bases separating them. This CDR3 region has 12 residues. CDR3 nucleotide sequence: TGCAGTGCTAGCCCCGGGCCTTATGAGCAGTTCTTC. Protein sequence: CSASPGPYEQFF.